Listed below are T cell receptor beta chains from one sample, sequenced in a study of T cells in Graves' hyperthyroidism and ophthalmopathy. MiXCR was run by TCRdb on the multiplex PCR reads, yielding one entry per CDR3 protein. This table holds some 370,000 distinct CDR3 sequences, 17% found once. Specimen: blood. The receptors originated from a woman younger than 45 with Graves' hyperthyroidism that later progressed to Graves' ophthalmopathy. CDR3s include the opening cysteine and the closing phenylalanine or tryptophan. The order of the fields is V gene, D gene, J gene, clone size, CDR3 DNA, CDR3 protein. A D gene is named only where the DNA matches it firmly. Some rows have no size entry. The others give once, few or many, or a class for an expanded clone.

>TRBV27|NA|TRBJ2-2|many
TGTGCCAGCAGTTTATCAGGGACCGGGGAGCTGTTTTTT
CASSLSGTGELFF
>TRBV30|TRBD1|TRBJ2-3|NA
TGTGCCTGGAGCCAAGGACAGGGCCTCATCACAGATACGCAGTATTTT
CAWSQGQGLITDTQYF
>TRBV7-8|NA|TRBJ1-1|few
TGTGCCAGCAGCTTAGTGGGCCTAGTCAACACTGAAGCTTTCTTT
CASSLVGLVNTEAFF
>TRBV15|TRBD1|TRBJ1-5|many
TGTGCCACCAGCAGGACAGGGGGGCAGGGACAGCCCCAGCATTTT
CATSRTGGQGQPQHF
>TRBV7-9|NA|TRBJ2-7|many
TGTGCCAGCAGCGATACCCGGGATGCAACCTACGAGCAGTACTTC
CASSDTRDATYEQYF
>TRBV11-2|TRBD2|TRBJ2-5|once
TGTGCCAGCAGCCGAGGGACTAGCGGGAGGAGATTGGAGACCCAGTACTTC
CASSRGTSGRRLETQYF
>TRBV5-4|TRBD1|TRBJ1-1|NA
TGTGCCAGCAGCTTGTCCAGGGGGACTGAAGCTTTCTTT
CASSLSRGTEAFF
>TRBV5-1|NA|TRBJ1-1|few
TGCGCCAGCAGCTTGGATTTCGGGGTGCGCACTGAAGCTTTCTTT
CASSLDFGVRTEAFF
>TRBV6-1|NA|TRBJ2-7|many
TGTGCCAGCAGCCTGGGACTCTCCGAATCCTCTTTTGAGCAGTACTTC
CASSLGLSESSFEQYF
>TRBV5-1|NA|TRBJ2-5|many
TGCGCCAGCAGCTTACCGTCTAGCGGGACAGGAGAGACCCAGTACTTC
CASSLPSSGTGETQYF
>TRBV30|NA|TRBJ1-1|NA
TGTGCCTGGAGTGCGAATCCCTATACGGCTGAAGCTTTCTTT
CAWSANPYTAEAFF
>TRBV3-1|TRBD2|TRBJ2-5|NA
TGTGCCAGCAGCCAAGCTAGCGGGCAAGAGACCCAGTACTTC
CASSQASGQETQYF
>TRBV27|TRBD2|TRBJ2-1|many
TGTGCCAGCAGTCAGAGGACTAGCGGGATCTCCTACAATGAGCAGTTCTTC
CASSQRTSGISYNEQFF
>TRBV2|NA|TRBJ1-1|many
TGTGCCAGCAGTCAAGACAGGTTTAACACTGAAGCTTTCTTT
CASSQDRFNTEAFF
>TRBV29-1|TRBD1|TRBJ1-1|many
TGCAGCGTCGATCTGGGGACAGCTCCACTGACAATGAACACTGAAGCTTTCTTT
CSVDLGTAPLTMNTEAFF
>TRBV30|NA|TRBJ1-1|NA
TGTGCCTGGAGTGAAGCTTTCTTT
CAWSEAFF